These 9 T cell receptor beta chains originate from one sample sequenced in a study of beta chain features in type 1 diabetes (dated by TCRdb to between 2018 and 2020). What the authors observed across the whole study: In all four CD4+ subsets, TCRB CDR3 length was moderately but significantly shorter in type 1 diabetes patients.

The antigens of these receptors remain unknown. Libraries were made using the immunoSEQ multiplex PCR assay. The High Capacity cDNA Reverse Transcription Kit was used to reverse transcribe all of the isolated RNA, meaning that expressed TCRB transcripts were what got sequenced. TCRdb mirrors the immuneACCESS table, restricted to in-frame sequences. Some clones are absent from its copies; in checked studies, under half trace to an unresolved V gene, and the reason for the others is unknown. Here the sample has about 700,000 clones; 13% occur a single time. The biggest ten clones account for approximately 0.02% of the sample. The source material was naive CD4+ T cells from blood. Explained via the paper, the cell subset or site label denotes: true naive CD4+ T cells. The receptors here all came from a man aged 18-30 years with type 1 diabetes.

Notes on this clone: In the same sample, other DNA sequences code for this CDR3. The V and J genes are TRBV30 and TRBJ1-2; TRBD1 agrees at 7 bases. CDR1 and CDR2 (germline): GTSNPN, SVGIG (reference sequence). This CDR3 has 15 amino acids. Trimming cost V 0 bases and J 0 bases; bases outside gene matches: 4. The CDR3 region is CAWSVLGGPNYGYTF. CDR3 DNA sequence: TGTGCCTGGAGTGTACTAGGGGGCCCTAACTATGGCTACACCTTC.

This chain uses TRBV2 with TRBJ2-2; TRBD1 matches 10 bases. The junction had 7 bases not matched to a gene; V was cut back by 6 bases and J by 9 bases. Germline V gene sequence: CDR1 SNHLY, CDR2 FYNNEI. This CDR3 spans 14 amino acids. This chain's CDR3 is CASSRDRGLRELFF. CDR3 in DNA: TGTGCCAGCAGCCGGGACAGGGGTTTGCGGGAGCTGTTTTTT. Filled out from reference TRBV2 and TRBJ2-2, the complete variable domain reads EPEVTQTPSHQVTQMGQEVILRCVPISNHLYFYWYRQILGQKVEFLVSFYNNEISEKSEIFDDQFSVERPDGSNFTLKIRSTKLEDSAMYFCASSRDRGLRELFFGEGSRLTVL.

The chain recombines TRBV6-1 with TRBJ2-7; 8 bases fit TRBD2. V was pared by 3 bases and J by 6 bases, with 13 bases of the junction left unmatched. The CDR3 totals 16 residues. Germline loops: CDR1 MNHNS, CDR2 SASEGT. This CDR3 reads CASSDRRGGSLGEQYF. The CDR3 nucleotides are TGTGCCAGCAGTGATCGGCGCGGGGGGTCCCTCGGCGAGCAGTACTTC.

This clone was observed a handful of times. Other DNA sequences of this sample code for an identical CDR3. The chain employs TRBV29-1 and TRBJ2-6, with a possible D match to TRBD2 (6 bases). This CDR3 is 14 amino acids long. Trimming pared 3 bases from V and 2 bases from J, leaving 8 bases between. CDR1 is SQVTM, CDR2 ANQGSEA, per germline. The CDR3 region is CSVEGGTGANVLTF. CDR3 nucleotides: TGCAGCGTTGAGGGGGGAACTGGGGCCAACGTCCTGACTTTC.

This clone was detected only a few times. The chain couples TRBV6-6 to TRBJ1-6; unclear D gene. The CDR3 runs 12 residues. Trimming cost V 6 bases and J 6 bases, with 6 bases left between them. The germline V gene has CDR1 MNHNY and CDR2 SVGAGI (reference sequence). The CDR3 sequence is CASRASNSPLHF. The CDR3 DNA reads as TGTGCCAGCAGGGCCAGTAATTCACCCCTCCACTTT.

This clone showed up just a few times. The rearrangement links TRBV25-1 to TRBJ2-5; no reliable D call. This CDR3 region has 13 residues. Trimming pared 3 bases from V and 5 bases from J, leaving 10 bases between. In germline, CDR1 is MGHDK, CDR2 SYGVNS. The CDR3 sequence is CASSDGVGETQYF. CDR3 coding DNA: TGTGCCAGCAGTGATGGGGTAGGGGAGACCCAGTACTTC.

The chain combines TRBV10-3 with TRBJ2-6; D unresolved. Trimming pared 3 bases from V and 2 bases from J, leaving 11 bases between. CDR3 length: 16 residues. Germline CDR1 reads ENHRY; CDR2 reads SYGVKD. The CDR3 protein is CAISDSASAGANVLTF. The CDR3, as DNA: TGTGCCATCAGTGACTCAGCATCAGCTGGGGCCAACGTCCTGACTTTC.

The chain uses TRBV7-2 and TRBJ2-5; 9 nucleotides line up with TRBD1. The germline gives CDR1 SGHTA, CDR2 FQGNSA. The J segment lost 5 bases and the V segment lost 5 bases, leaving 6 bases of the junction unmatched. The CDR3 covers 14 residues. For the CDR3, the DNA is TGTGCCAGCAGCCGGGACAGGGACACCGAGACCCAGTACTTC. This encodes CASSRDRDTETQYF.

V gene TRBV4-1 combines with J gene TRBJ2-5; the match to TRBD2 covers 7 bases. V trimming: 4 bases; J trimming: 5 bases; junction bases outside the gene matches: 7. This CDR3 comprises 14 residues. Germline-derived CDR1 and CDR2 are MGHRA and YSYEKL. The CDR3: CASSPGGSGETQYF. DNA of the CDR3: TGCGCCAGCAGCCCCGGGGGGAGTGGGGAGACCCAGTACTTC.